This T cell receptor beta chain was recovered during a study of vaccination and CD4 T cells after COVID-19. At the level of the study: Cultures acting as controls obtained a CEFX pool, an HIV-1 Nef pool, or no peptide.

Study-level results: Median SARS-CoV-2-reactive clonotype numbers went from about 20 to 38; this increase was not significant.

This clonotype has only a few counts. Antigen unknown. Between the trimmed V and J ends, which lost 6 bases and 1 base, there was a span of 13 bases. Germline CDR1 LNHDA, CDR2 SQIVND (reference sequence). The CDR3 contains 14 residues. The assay that was used to sequence DNA from cultured CD4+ T cells was the Oncomine TCR Beta short-read assay. TCRdb re-called the PCR reads with MiXCR, one entry per CDR3 protein. The sample lists approximately 24,000 distinct CDR3 sequences, roughly two fifths occurring once. Described treatment: approximately 9-day PBMC culture with coronavirus spike peptide pools or control peptides (ViraFEST assay). Every well contained some 1.9 million PBMCs, which were grown with about 10 IU/ml IL-2 and 10 ug/ml peptide pools.

The genes are TRBV19 and TRBJ2-7; the D is unclear. This clonotype originated in a human donor who had recovered from COVID-19. Sequencing was performed on CD4+ T cells from blood, cultured in vitro. Here the CDR3 reads CASRPWVGSYEQYF. In DNA, the CDR3 is TGTGCCAGTAGGCCCTGGGTGGGGTCCTACGAGCAGTACTTC. The full variable domain, completed using reference TRBV19 and TRBJ2-7, is DGGITQSPKYLFRKEGQNVTLSCEQNLNHDAMYWYRQDPGQGLRLIYYSQIVNDFQKGDIAEGYSVSREKKESFPLTVTSAQKNPTAFYLCASRPWVGSYEQYFGPGTRLTVT.